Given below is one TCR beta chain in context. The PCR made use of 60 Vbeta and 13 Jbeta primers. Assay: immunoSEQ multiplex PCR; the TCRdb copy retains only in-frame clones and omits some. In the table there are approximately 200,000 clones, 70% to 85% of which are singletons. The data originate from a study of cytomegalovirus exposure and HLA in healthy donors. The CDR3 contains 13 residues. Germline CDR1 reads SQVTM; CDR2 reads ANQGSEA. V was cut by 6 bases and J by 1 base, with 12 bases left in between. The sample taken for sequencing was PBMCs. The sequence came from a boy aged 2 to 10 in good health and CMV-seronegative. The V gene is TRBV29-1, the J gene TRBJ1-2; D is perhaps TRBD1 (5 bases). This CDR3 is CSVRTILNYGYTF. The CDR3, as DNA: TGCAGCGTCAGGACAATCCTTAACTATGGCTACACCTTC.